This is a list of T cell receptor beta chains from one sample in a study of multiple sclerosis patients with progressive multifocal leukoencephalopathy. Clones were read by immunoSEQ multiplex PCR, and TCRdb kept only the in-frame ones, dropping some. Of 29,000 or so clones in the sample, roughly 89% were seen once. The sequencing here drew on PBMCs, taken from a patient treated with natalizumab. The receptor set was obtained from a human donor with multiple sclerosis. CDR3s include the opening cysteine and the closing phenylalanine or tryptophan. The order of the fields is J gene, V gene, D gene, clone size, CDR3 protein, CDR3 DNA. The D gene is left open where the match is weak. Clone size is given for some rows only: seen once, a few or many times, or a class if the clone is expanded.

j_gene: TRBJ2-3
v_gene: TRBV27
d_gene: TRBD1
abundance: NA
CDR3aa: CASSLQGATRTDTQYF
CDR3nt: TGTGCCAGCAGTCTCCAGGGGGCTACACGCACAGATACGCAGTATTTT

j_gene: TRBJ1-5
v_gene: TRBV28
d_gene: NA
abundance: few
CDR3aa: CASSSGQYSNQPQHF
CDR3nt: TGTGCCAGCAGCTCCGGACAGTATAGCAATCAGCCCCAGCATTTT

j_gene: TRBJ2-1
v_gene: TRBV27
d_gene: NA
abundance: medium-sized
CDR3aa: CASSILGNEQFF
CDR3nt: TGTGCCAGCAGTATATTAGGAAATGAGCAGTTCTTC

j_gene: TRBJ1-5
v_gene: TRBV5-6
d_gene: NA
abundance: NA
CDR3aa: CASSLRGDWRGNQPQHF
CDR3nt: TGTGCCAGCAGCTTGAGAGGGGATTGGCGTGGCAATCAGCCCCAGCATTTT

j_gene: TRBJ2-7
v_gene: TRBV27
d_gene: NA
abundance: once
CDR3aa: CASSSHPLGEQYF
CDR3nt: TGTGCCAGCAGTTCCCACCCTTTAGGAGAGCAGTACTTC

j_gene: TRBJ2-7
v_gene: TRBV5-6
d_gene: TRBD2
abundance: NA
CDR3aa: CASSPGGGLAGGGKYF
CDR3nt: TGTGCCAGCAGCCCCGGCGGCGGACTAGCGGGAGGTGGGAAGTACTTC

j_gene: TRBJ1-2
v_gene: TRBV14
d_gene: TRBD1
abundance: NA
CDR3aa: CASSQEQGADGYTF
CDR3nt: TGTGCCAGCAGCCAGGAACAGGGGGCAGATGGCTACACCTTC

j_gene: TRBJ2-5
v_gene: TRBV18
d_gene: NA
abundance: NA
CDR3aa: CASSPQGQETQYF
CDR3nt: TGTGCCAGCTCACCACAGGGCCAAGAGACCCAGTACTTC

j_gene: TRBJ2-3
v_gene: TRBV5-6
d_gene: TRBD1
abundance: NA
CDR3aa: CASSIPGQSSTDTQYF
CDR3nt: TGTGCCAGCAGCATACCGGGACAGTCTAGCACAGATACGCAGTATTTT

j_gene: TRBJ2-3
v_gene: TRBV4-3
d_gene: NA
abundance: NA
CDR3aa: CASSQDQRTDTQYF
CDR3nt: TGCGCCAGCAGCCAAGATCAACGTACAGATACGCAGTATTTT

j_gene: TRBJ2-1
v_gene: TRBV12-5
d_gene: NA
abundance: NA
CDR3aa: CASGPSAPNPRFF
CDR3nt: TGTGCTAGTGGTCCCTCGGCCCCGAATCCACGGTTCTTC

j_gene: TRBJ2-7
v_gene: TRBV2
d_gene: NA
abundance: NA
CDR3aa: CASSENGASSYEQYF
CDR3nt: TGTGCCAGCAGTGAAAACGGGGCGAGCTCCTACGAGCAGTACTTC

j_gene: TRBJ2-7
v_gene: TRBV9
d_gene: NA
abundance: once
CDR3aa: CASSGGGAVSYEQYF
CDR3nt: TGTGCCAGCAGCGGGGGCGGAGCGGTTTCCTACGAGCAGTACTTC

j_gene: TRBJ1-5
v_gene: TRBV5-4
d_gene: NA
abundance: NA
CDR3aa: CASSRGNQPQHF
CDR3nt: TGTGCCAGCAGCCGAGGCAATCAGCCCCAGCATTTT

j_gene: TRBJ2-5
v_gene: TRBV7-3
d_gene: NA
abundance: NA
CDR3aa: CASSPGRCYQETQYF
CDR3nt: TGTGCCAGCAGCCCGGGTAGGTGTTACCAAGAGACCCAGTACTTC

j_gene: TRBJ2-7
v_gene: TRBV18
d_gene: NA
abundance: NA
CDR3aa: CASSRGSGGYEQYF
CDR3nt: TGTGCCAGCTCACGAGGGTCGGGCGGCTACGAGCAGTACTTC

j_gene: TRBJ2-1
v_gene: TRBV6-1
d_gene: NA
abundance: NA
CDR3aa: CASSGAYNEQFF
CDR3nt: TGTGCCAGCAGTGGGGCGTACAATGAGCAGTTCTTC

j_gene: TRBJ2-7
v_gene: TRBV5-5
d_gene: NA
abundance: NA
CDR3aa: CASSLDTRGEQYF
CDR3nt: TGTGCCAGCAGCTTGGACACTAGAGGAGAGCAGTACTTC

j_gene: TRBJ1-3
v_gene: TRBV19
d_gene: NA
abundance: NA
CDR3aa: CASEDSRYSGNTIYF
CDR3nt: TGTGCCAGTGAGGACAGCCGCTACTCTGGAAACACCATATATTTT

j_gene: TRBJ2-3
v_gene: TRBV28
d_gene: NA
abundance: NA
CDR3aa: CASSPETDTQYF
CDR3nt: TGTGCCAGCAGCCCCGAAACAGATACGCAGTATTTT

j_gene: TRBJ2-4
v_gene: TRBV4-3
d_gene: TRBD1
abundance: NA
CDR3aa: CASSPDRTGSKNIQYF
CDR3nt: TGCGCCAGCAGCCCAGACCGGACAGGGAGCAAAAACATTCAGTACTTC

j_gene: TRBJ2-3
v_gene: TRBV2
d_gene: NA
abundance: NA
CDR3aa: CASNQGGSTDTQYF
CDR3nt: TGTGCCAGCAACCAGGGGGGTAGCACAGATACGCAGTATTTT

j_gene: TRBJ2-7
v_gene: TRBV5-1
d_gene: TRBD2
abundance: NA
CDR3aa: CASSTILASGRPYEQYF
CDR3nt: TGCGCCAGCAGCACTATCCTCGCAAGCGGGAGACCCTACGAGCAGTACTTC

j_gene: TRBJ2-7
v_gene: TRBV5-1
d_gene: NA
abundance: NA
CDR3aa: CASSLAPLGAGYEQYF
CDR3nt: TGCGCCAGCAGCTTGGCTCCTCTTGGGGCCGGGTACGAGCAGTACTTC

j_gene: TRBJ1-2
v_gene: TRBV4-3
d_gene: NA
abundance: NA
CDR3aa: CASSQDKDRPNYGYTF
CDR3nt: TGCGCCAGCAGCCAAGATAAAGACAGACCCAACTATGGCTACACCTTC

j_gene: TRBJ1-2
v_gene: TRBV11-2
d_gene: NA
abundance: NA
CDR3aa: CASSLGRSYGYTF
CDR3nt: TGTGCCAGCAGCTTAGGCAGGAGTTATGGCTACACCTTC

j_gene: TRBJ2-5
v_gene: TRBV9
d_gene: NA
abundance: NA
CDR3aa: CASSALAGVTQYF
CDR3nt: TGTGCCAGCAGCGCCCTTGCCGGGGTGACCCAGTACTTC

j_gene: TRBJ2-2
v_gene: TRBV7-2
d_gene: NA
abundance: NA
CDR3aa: CASSPGVNTGELFF
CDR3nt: TGTGCCAGCAGCCCCGGGGTGAACACCGGGGAGCTGTTTTTT

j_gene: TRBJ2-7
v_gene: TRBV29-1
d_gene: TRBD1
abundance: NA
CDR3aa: CSVRTGLYEQYF
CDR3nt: TGCAGCGTCCGGACAGGCTTATACGAGCAGTACTTC

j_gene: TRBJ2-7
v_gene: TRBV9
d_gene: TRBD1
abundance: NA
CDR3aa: CASSVGTVTSYEQYF
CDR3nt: TGTGCCAGCAGCGTGGGGACAGTCACCTCCTACGAGCAGTACTTC

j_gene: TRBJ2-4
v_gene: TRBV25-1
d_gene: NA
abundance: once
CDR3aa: CASSEGEGKNIQYF
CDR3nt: TGTGCCAGCAGTGAAGGGGAAGGGAAAAACATTCAGTACTTC

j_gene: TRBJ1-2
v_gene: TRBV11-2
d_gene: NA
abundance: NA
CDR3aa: CASSLPGGRGNYGYTF
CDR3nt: TGTGCCAGCAGCCTCCCCGGCGGAAGGGGCAACTATGGCTACACCTTC

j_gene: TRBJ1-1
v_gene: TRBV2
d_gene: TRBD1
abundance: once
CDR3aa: CASRDRGLNTEAFF
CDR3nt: TGTGCCAGCAGGGACAGGGGATTGAACACTGAAGCTTTCTTT

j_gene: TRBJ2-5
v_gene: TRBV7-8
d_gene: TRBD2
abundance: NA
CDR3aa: CASSPRGRAGGYQETQYF
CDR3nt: TGTGCCAGCAGCCCGAGGGGAAGAGCGGGAGGGTACCAAGAGACCCAGTACTTC

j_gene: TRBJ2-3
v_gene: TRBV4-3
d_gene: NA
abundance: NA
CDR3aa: CASSQESPSSTDTQYF
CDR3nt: TGCGCCAGCAGCCAAGAGTCTCCCTCTAGCACAGATACGCAGTATTTT

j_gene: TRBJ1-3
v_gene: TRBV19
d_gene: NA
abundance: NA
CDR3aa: CASSIPGLGNTIYF
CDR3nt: TGTGCCAGTAGTATCCCAGGGCTTGGAAACACCATATATTTT

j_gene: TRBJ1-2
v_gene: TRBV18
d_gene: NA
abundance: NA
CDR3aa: CASSPERANYGYTF
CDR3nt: TGTGCCAGCTCACCGGAGAGGGCTAACTATGGCTACACCTTC

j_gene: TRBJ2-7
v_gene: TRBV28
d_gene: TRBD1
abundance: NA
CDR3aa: CASSLGLDRGSYEQYF
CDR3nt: TGTGCCAGCAGTTTGGGTCTGGACAGGGGCTCCTACGAGCAGTACTTC

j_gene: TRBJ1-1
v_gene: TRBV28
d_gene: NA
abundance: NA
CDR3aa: CASSISQEGTKAFF
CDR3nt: TGTGCCAGCAGCATCTCACAGGAGGGCACTAAAGCTTTCTTT

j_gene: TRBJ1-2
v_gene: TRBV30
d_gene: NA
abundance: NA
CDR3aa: CACRTSRVDYGYTF
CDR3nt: TGTGCCTGCCGCACGAGCAGGGTCGACTATGGCTACACCTTC

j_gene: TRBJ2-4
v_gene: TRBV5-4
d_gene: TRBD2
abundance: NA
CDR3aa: CASSPGLANIQYF
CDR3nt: TGTGCCAGCAGCCCGGGACTAGCGAACATTCAGTACTTC

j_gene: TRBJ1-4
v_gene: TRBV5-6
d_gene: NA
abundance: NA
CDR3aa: CASSLAVGGPTNEKLFF
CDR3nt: TGTGCCAGCAGCTTGGCCGTCGGGGGTCCTACTAATGAAAAACTGTTTTTT

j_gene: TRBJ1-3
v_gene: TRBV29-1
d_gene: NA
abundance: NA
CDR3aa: CSVGEGGHTIYF
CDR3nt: TGCAGCGTCGGCGAGGGCGGACACACGATATATTTT

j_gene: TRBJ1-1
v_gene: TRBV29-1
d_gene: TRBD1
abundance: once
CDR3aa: CSGLDRVNTEAFF
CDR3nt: TGCAGCGGCCTGGACAGGGTGAACACTGAAGCTTTCTTT

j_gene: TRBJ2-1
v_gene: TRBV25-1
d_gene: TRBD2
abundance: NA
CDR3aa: CASTLYSGSVLF
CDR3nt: TGTGCCAGCACCCTATATAGCGGGAGTGTACTCTTC

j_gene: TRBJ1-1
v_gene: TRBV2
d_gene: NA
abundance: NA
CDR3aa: CASSGTAGSTEAFF
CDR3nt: TGTGCCAGCAGTGGGACGGCTGGGTCCACTGAAGCTTTCTTT

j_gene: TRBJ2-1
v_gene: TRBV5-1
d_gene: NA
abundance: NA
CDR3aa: CASSSYRMGSVNEQFF
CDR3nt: TGCGCCAGCAGCTCCTACAGGATGGGGTCAGTGAATGAGCAGTTCTTC

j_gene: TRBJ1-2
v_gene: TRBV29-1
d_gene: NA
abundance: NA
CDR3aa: CSVIPGQYGYTF
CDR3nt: TGCAGCGTAATCCCAGGGCAATATGGCTACACCTTC

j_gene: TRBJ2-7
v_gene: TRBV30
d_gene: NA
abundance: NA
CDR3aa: CAWSVGQAYEQYF
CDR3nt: TGTGCCTGGAGTGTAGGGCAGGCGTACGAGCAGTACTTC

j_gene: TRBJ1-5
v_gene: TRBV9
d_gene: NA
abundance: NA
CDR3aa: CASSVAGGYNQPQHF
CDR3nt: TGTGCCAGCAGCGTAGCGGGGGGCTACAATCAGCCCCAGCATTTT

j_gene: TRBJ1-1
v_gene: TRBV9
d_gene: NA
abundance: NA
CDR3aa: CASSVAGGGSTEAFF
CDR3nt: TGTGCCAGCAGCGTAGCGGGGGGCGGGAGCACTGAAGCTTTCTTT

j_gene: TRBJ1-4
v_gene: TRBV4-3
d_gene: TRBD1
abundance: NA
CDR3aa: CASSQDRGTGGEKLFF
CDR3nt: TGCGCCAGCAGCCAAGATCGGGGGACAGGGGGCGAAAAACTGTTTTTT

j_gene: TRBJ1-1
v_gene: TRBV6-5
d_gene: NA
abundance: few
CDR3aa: CASSLTVNTEAFF
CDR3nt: TGTGCCAGCAGTCTGACAGTGAACACTGAAGCTTTCTTT

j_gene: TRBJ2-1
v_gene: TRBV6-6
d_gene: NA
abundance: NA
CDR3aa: CASRTAGGSYNEQFF
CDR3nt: TGTGCCAGCAGGACCGCCGGGGGCTCCTACAATGAGCAGTTCTTC

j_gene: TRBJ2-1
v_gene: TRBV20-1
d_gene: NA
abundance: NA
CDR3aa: CSAYGGYEQFF
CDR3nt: TGCAGTGCCTATGGCGGCTATGAGCAGTTCTTC

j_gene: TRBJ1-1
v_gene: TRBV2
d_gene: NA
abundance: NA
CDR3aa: CASSDSMNTEAFF
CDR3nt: TGTGCCAGCAGTGATTCGATGAACACTGAAGCTTTCTTT

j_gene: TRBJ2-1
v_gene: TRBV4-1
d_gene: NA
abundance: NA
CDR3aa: CASSHPREGTDNEQFF
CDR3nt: TGCGCCAGCAGCCACCCCAGAGAGGGAACGGACAATGAGCAGTTCTTC

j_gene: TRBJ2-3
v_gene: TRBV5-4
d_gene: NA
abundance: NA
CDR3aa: CASSLGATRAGTDTQYF
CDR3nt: TGTGCCAGCAGCTTAGGGGCGACTAGGGCAGGCACAGATACGCAGTATTTT

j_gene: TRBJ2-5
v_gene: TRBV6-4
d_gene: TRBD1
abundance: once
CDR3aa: CASLNPGGEYQETQYF
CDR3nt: TGTGCCAGCTTAAACCCAGGGGGCGAGTACCAAGAGACCCAGTACTTC